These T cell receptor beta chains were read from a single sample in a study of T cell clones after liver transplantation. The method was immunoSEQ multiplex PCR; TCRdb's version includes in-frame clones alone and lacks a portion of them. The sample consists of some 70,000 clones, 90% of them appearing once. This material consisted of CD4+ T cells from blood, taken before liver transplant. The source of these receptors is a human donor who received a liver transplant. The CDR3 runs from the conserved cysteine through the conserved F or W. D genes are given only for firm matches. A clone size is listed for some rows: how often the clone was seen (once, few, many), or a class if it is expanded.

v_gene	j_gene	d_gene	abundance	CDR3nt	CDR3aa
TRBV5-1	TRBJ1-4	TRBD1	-	TGCGCCAGCAGCTTGGCGGGACAGGGGACTAATGAAAAACTGTTTTTT	CASSLAGQGTNEKLFF
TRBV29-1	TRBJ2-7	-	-	TGCAGCGTTGAAGATCTGCAGGGGCTATCCTACGAGCAGTACTTC	CSVEDLQGLSYEQYF
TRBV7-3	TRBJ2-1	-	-	TGTGCCAGCAGCTTACCCCCGGCGGTAAAGCAGTTCTTC	CASSLPPAVKQFF
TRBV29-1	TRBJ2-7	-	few	TGCAGCGTTGAAGAACTAACAGGGCTCGAGCAGTACTTC	CSVEELTGLEQYF
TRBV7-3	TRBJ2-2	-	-	TGTGCCAGCAGCCTCCTCGACGGCACCGGGGAGCTGTTTTTT	CASSLLDGTGELFF
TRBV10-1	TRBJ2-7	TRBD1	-	TGCGCCAGCAGTGAGTCGACAGGGGTGGCATCCTACGAGCAGTACTTC	CASSESTGVASYEQYF
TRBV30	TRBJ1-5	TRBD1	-	TGTGCCCGGGCACAGGGGAGAGATCAGCCCCAGCATTTT	CARAQGRDQPQHF
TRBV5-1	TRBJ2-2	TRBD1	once	TGCGCCAGCAGCCCGGGGGCGACAGGGGGCAGCACCGGGGAGCTGTTTTTT	CASSPGATGGSTGELFF
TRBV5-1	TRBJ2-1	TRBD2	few	TGCGCCAGCAGCTTGGAACTAGCGGGAGCGGGCGGCGATGAGCAGTTCTTC	CASSLELAGAGGDEQFF
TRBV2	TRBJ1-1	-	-	TGTGCCAGCATAAAGGAGGCCGCGGGAGACACTGAAGCTTTCTTT	CASIKEAAGDTEAFF
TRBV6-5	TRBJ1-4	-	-	TGTGCCAGCAGTTACTCTGCGGGATTGGCTCATGAAAAACTGTTTTTT	CASSYSAGLAHEKLFF
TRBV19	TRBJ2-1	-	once	TGTGCCAGTAGCCCTCGGGACATCTACAATGAGCAGTTCTTC	CASSPRDIYNEQFF
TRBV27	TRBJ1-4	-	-	TGTGCCAGCAGTTTTGAATCACGTCATACAGGGAGTACAACTAATGAAAAACTGTTTTTT	CASSFESRHTGSTTNEKLFF
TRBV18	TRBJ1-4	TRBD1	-	TGTGCCAGCTCACCATTTGCAGGGGGCGCGACAACTAATGAAAAACTGTTTTTT	CASSPFAGGATTNEKLFF
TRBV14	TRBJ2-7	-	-	TGTGCCAGCAGCCAAGGGGGCAGACCGCCGTACGAGCAGTACTTC	CASSQGGRPPYEQYF
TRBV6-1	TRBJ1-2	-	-	TGTGCCAGCAGTGGAGCACTGAACTATGGCTACACCTTC	CASSGALNYGYTF
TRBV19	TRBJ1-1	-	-	TGTGCCAGTAGTCTAGGACGGAATCCTAACACTGAAGCTTTCTTT	CASSLGRNPNTEAFF
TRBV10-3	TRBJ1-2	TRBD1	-	TGTGCCATCAGTGCTGACAGGGGGCGAAGTGGCTACACCTTC	CAISADRGRSGYTF
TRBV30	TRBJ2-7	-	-	TGTGCCTGGAGTCCTATTAGATACGAGCAGTACTTC	CAWSPIRYEQYF
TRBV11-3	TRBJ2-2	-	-	TGTGCCAGCAGCGGGGGAGGCAACACCGGGGAGCTGTTTTTT	CASSGGGNTGELFF
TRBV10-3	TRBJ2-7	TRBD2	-	TGTGCCATCAGTGAGTCGACTATCGGCGGGAGGGCCTACGAGCAGTACTTC	CAISESTIGGRAYEQYF
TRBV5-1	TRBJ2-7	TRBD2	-	TGCGCCAGCAGCTTGGTTAGCGGGAGTTTCGAGCAGTACTTC	CASSLVSGSFEQYF
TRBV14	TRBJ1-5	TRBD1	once	TGTGCCAGCCCGCTTGGGGGACAGGCCCCAATCCCCAATCAGCCCCAGCATTTT	CASPLGGQAPIPNQPQHF
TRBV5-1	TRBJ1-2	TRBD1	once	TGCGCCAGCAGCAGGGACAGCTCTAACTATGGCTACACCTTC	CASSRDSSNYGYTF
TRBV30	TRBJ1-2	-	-	TGTGCCTGGAGTGCGCCGGTTGGCTACACCTTC	CAWSAPVGYTF
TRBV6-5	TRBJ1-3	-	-	TGTGCCAGCGCAACCTCTGGAAACACCATATATTTT	CASATSGNTIYF
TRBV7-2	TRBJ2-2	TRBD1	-	TGTGCCAGCAGCTTGGGACAGGTTAAAGCCGGGGAGCTGTTTTTT	CASSLGQVKAGELFF
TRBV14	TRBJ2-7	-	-	TGTGCCAGCAGCCAAGATCGGACGTCCTACGAGCAGTACTTC	CASSQDRTSYEQYF
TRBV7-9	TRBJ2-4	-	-	TGTGCCAGCAGCTTACGGAGGGAAGGGGACATTCAGTACTTC	CASSLRREGDIQYF
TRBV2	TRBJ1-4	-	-	TGTGCCAGCAGTCCTCTCGGGGTGATTGGTGAAAAACTGTTTTTT	CASSPLGVIGEKLFF
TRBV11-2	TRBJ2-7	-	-	TGTGCCAGCAGCCTCTACTACGAGCAGTACTTC	CASSLYYEQYF
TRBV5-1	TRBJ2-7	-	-	TGCGCCAGCGCCCAAGGTGATCCGTCCGACGAGCAGTACTTC	CASAQGDPSDEQYF
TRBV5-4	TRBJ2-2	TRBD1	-	TGTGCCAGCAGCCGCGGGACAGGGGGCATCGGGGAGCTGTTTTTT	CASSRGTGGIGELFF
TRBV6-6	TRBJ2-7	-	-	TGTGCCAGCAGCTTCGACAGGTCCGAGCAGTACTTC	CASSFDRSEQYF
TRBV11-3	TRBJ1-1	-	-	TGTGCCAGCAGCTTGGGGGGACGGAGGGGAGCTTTCTTT	CASSLGGRRGAFF
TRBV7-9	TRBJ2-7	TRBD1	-	TGTGCCAGCAGCCCCTCCGGTAGGGGGCTATCCGGCGAGCAGTACTTC	CASSPSGRGLSGEQYF
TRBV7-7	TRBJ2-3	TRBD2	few	TGTGCTAGCAGCGAAGGACTAGCGGGATTCACAGATACGCAGTATTTT	CASSEGLAGFTDTQYF
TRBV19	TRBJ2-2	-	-	TGTGCCAGTAGTATCGGGGGAGACACCGGGGAGCTGTTTTTT	CASSIGGDTGELFF
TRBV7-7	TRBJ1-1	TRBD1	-	TGTGCTAGCAGCAAGACAGGGGACACTGAAGCTTTCTTT	CASSKTGDTEAFF
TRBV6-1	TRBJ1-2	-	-	TGTGCCAGCATCCCTCAGGGGTCTGGTGGCTACACCTTC	CASIPQGSGGYTF
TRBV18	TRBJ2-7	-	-	TGTGCCAGCTCACCGACAGCCTTCTCCTACGAGCAGTACTTC	CASSPTAFSYEQYF
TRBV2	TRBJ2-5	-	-	TGTGCCAGCAGTGAAAGGACTAACCAAGAGACCCAGTACTTC	CASSERTNQETQYF
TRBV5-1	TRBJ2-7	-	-	TGCGCCAGCAGCTTGGGAGTCGGTCCTTCCTACGAGCAGTACTTC	CASSLGVGPSYEQYF
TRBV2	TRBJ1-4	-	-	TGTGCCAGCAGTGACAGGGCTCGTAATGAAAAACTGTTTTTT	CASSDRARNEKLFF
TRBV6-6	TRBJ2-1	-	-	TGTGCCAGCAGTTACCCCTCCGGAGCGTTCTTC	CASSYPSGAFF
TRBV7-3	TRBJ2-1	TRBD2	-	TGTGCCAGCAGCTCCGGGGTAGCGGGAGGGTATGAGCAGTTCTTC	CASSSGVAGGYEQFF
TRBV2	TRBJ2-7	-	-	TGTGCCAGCACCATTCTGGGGCAGGGCACCTACGAGCAGTACTTC	CASTILGQGTYEQYF
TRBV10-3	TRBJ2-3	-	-	TGTGCCACTTCAAACACAGATACGCAGTATTTT	CATSNTDTQYF
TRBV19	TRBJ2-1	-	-	TGTGCCAGTAGCCTTAGCGGCCGGGTACCCAATGAGCAGTTCTTC	CASSLSGRVPNEQFF
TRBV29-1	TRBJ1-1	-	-	TGCAGCGTCCTACAGTCCGGCACTGAAGCTTTCTTT	CSVLQSGTEAFF
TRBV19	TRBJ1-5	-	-	TGTGCCAGTAGCCTACTCGATCAGCCCCAGCATTTT	CASSLLDQPQHF
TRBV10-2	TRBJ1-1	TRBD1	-	TGCGCCAGCCGACAGGGAGTTTTAAGGAACACTGAAGCTTTCTTT	CASRQGVLRNTEAFF
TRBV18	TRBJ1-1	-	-	TGTGCCAGCTCACCGACAGGTTCCAACACTGAAGCTTTCTTT	CASSPTGSNTEAFF
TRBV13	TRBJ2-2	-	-	TGTGCCAGCAGCTTAGGTCTTACCGGGGAGCTGTTTTTT	CASSLGLTGELFF
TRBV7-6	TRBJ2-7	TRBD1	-	TGTGCCAGCAGTTTACGGGACAGAACTTACGAGCAGTACTTC	CASSLRDRTYEQYF
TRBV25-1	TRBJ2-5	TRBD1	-	TGTGCCAGCAGTGAATCAGGCAGGGGGAGAGAGACCCAGTACTTC	CASSESGRGRETQYF
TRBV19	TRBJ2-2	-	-	TGTGCCAGTAGTATATCGGGACCAGGAGCCGGGGAGCTGTTTTTT	CASSISGPGAGELFF
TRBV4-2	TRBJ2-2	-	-	TGTGCCAGCAGCCAAGCGGTTCTTAGCGGATCATCGGGAACCGGGGAGCTGTTTTTT	CASSQAVLSGSSGTGELFF
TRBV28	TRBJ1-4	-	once	TGTGCCGCTGGTCGGGAGATTGAAAAACTGTTTTTT	CAAGREIEKLFF